One sample yielded the 9 T cell receptor beta chains listed below, sequenced in a study of blood T cells in healthy people across ages. A sample-barcoded 5' primer and a J-beta primer mix were used in a second PCR of roughly 7 to 12 cycles. MiXCR, applied by TCRdb to the 5' RACE reads, yields one record per CDR3 protein. The table has roughly 680,000 distinct CDR3 sequences, approximately 49% seen once; the top ten hold approximately 32%. The sequenced sample was blood. The receptors were sampled from a woman aged 55-69 years in good health.

The chain recombines TRBV20-1 with TRBJ2-7; a weak D match, TRBD1 (5 bases). The CDR3 is 15 amino acids. V was cut by 8 bases and J by 2 bases, with 22 bases left in between. The germline gives CDR1 DFQATT, CDR2 SNEGSKA (reference sequence). The CDR3, as DNA: TGCAGTTCACATCCGCCAGACAGTAGGACCTACGAGCAGTACTTC. Its protein is CSSHPPDSRTYEQYF.

This clonotype was detected ten times or more. V and J are TRBV6-2 or TRBV6-3 and TRBJ2-7; TRBD1 might be the D (5 bases). From germline, CDR1 is MNHEY and CDR2 SVGEGT. The length of the CDR3 is 12 residues. Trimming shortened V by 6 bases and J by 2 bases, and 8 bases separated the two germline ends. The CDR3 DNA reads as TGTGCCAGCAGCTCGACAGCCTACGAGCAGTACTTC. It codes for CASSSTAYEQYF.

This clonotype appeared a few times. This chain links TRBV7-2 with TRBJ2-1, with TRBD2 matching over 11 bases. CDR3 length equals 16 residues. V was pared by 1 base and J by 3 bases, with 2 bases of the junction left unmatched. Germline loops: CDR1 SGHTA, CDR2 FQGNSA. CDR3 coding DNA: TGTGCCAGCAGCTTAGTAGCGGGAGGGATCTACAATGAGCAGTTCTTC. This sequence encodes CASSLVAGGIYNEQFF.

In this sample, this clonotype turned up a few times. V is TRBV12-3 or TRBV12-4 and J is TRBJ2-1; TRBD2 agrees at 8 bases. The CDR3 contains 14 residues. V was pared by 6 bases and J by 4 bases, with 5 bases of the junction left unmatched. The CDR3 region is CASSTSGLYNEQFF. The CDR3 bases are TGTGCCAGCAGCACTAGCGGATTGTACAATGAGCAGTTCTTC.

The V and J genes are TRBV29-1 and TRBJ2-1; the D gene is possibly TRBD2 (6 bases). Looked up from germline, CDR1 is SQVTM and CDR2 is ANQGSEA. The CDR3 sequence is 13 residues long. Trimming pared 4 bases from V and 3 bases from J, leaving 10 bases between. Written as DNA, the CDR3 is TGCAGCGTTGCTAGCGCGCTCTACAATGAGCAGTTCTTC. Encoded protein: CSVASALYNEQFF.

The CDR3 loop reads CASSPRRTGNSYNEQFF. The CDR3 nucleotides are TGTGCCAGCAGTCCGAGACGGACAGGGAACTCCTACAATGAGCAGTTCTTC. The V call is TRBV12-3 or TRBV12-4, the J call TRBJ2-1; 8 nucleotides agree with TRBD1. V lost 5 bases, J lost 0 bases, and 9 bases stayed unmatched. The CDR3 has 17 amino acids.

V is TRBV7-2 and J is TRBJ2-5; TRBD2 matches at 9 bases. This CDR3 spans 15 amino acids. J was trimmed by 5 bases and V by 4 bases; bases with no gene match: 8. The germline V gene encodes CDR1 SGHTA and CDR2 FQGNSA. The CDR3 coding sequence is TGTGCCAGCAGCTCCGACGGGACTAGCTCGGAGACCCAGTACTTC. Protein: CASSSDGTSSETQYF.

V gene TRBV28 combines with J gene TRBJ2-7, with D tentatively TRBD2 (6 bases). Trimming cost V 8 bases and J 3 bases, with 20 bases left between them. The CDR3 is 15 residues long. Germline assignment: CDR1 MDHEN and CDR2 SYDVKM. In DNA, the CDR3 is TGTGCCAGCCTATACGGCCTATCGGAGGGCTACGAGCAGTACTTC. As protein: CASLYGLSEGYEQYF.

V usage is TRBV20-1 and J usage is TRBJ2-3, with 7 nucleotides matching TRBD2. This CDR3 region has 17 residues. V lost 5 bases, J lost 1 base, and 15 bases stayed unmatched. The germline CDR1 and CDR2 sequences are DFQATT and SNEGSKA (reference sequence). The DNA of the CDR3 is TGCAGTGCTCCCCGGGCGGCGGGAGAGTCCGGCACAGATACGCAGTATTTT. This gives the protein CSAPRAAGESGTDTQYF.